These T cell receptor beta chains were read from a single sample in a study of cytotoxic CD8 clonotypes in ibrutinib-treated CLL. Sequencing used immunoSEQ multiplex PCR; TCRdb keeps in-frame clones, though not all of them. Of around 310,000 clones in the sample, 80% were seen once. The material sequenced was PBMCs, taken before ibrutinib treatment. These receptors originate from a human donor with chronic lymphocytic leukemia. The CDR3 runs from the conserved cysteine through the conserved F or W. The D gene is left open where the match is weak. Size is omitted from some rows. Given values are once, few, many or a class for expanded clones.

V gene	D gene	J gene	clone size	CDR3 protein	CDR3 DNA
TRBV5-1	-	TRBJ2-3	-	CASNPGPGREYTDTQYF	TGCGCCAGCAACCCCGGCCCTGGGCGGGAATACACAGATACGCAGTATTTT
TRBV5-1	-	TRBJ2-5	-	CASSKGTIETQYF	TGCGCCAGCAGCAAGGGGACGATCGAGACCCAGTACTTC
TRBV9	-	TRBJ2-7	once	CASSRDPTYEQYF	TGTGCCAGCAGCCGGGACCCGACCTACGAGCAGTACTTC
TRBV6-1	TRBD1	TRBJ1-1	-	CASSDRQGVITEAFF	TGTGCCAGCAGTGACAGACAGGGGGTGATCACTGAAGCTTTCTTT
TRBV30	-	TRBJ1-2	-	CAWSVIARSYTF	TGTGCCTGGAGTGTAATTGCCAGATCCTACACCTTC
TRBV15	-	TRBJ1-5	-	CATSLPQGQPQHF	TGTGCCACCAGCCTGCCTCAGGGACAGCCCCAGCATTTT
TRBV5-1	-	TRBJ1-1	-	CASSLLGAGDTEAFF	TGCGCCAGCAGCTTGTTGGGGGCAGGGGACACTGAAGCTTTCTTT
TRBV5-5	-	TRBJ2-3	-	CASSLVGYTYTDTQYF	TGTGCCAGCAGCTTGGTCGGGTATACCTACACAGATACGCAGTATTTT
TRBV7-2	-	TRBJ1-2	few	CASSFAAGYGYTF	TGTGCCAGCAGCTTTGCTGCAGGGTATGGCTACACCTTC
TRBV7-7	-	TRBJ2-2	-	CASSSQGGELFF	TGTGCCAGCAGCTCGCAGGGTGGGGAGCTGTTTTTT
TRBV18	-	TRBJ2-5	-	CASSLKETQYF	TGTGCCAGCTCACTAAAAGAGACCCAGTACTTC
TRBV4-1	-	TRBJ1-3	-	CASSRPGVVGNTIYF	TGCGCCAGCAGCCGCCCTGGGGTGGTGGGAAACACCATATATTTT
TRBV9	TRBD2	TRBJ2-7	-	CASGREGLFVEQYF	TGTGCCAGCGGGCGGGAGGGCCTTTTCGTCGAGCAGTACTTC
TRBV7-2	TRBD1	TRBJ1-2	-	CASSRGTGDGYTF	TGTGCCAGCAGCCGAGGGACAGGGGATGGCTACACCTTC
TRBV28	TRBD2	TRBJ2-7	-	CASSLRTSGRNEQYF	TGTGCCAGCAGTTTACGTACTAGCGGGAGAAACGAGCAGTACTTC
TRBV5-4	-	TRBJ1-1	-	CASSFQPNTEAFF	TGTGCCAGCAGCTTCCAACCGAACACTGAAGCTTTCTTT
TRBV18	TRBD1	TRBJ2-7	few	CASSLTGGEQYF	TGTGCCAGCTCACTTACAGGGGGCGAGCAGTACTTC
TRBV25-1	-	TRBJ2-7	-	CASRRSGTRYEQYF	TGTGCCAGCAGGCGATCGGGGACTCGATACGAGCAGTACTTC
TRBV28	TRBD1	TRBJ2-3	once	CASKTLRTGGTDTQYF	TGTGCCAGCAAAACCTTGAGGACAGGGGGCACAGATACGCAGTATTTT
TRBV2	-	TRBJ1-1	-	CASSSQGVETEAFF	TGTGCCAGCAGTTCCCAGGGTGTCGAAACTGAAGCTTTCTTT
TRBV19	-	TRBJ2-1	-	CATEDWAYNEQFF	TGTGCCACCGAAGACTGGGCCTACAATGAGCAGTTCTTC
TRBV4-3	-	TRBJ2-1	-	CASSLQGSYNEQFF	TGCGCCAGCAGCCTGCAGGGGAGTTACAATGAGCAGTTCTTC
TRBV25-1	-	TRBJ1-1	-	CASSRIETGLRTEAFF	TGTGCCAGCAGTCGTATTGAAACAGGGTTGAGGACTGAAGCTTTCTTT
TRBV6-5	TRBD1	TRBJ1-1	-	CASTLQGVGTEAFF	TGTGCCAGCACCCTACAGGGGGTGGGGACTGAAGCTTTCTTT
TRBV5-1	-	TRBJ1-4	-	CASSLEVSYIGEKLFF	TGCGCCAGCAGCTTGGAGGTCAGCTATATCGGTGAAAAACTGTTTTTT
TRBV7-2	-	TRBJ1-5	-	CASSWGFGPNQPQHF	TGTGCCAGCAGTTGGGGTTTCGGCCCCAATCAGCCCCAGCATTTT
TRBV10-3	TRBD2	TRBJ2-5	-	CATWTSGKETQYF	TGTGCCACCTGGACTAGCGGGAAAGAGACCCAGTACTTC
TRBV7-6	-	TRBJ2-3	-	CASSLVVDHATDTQYF	TGTGCCAGCAGCTTAGTCGTGGACCACGCCACAGATACGCAGTATTTT
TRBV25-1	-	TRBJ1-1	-	CASSDFTGAPNTEAFF	TGTGCCAGCAGTGACTTCACGGGGGCTCCGAACACTGAAGCTTTCTTT
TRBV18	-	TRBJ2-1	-	CASSPQTSYNEQFF	TGTGCCAGCTCACCACAGACATCATACAATGAGCAGTTCTTC
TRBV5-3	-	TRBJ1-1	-	CARSVGGEAFF	TGTGCCAGAAGCGTCGGGGGTGAAGCTTTCTTT
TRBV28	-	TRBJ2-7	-	CASSLAGITYEQYF	TGTGCCAGCAGTTTAGCGGGTATTACCTACGAGCAGTACTTC
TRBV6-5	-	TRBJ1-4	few	CASSPRGTWGEKLFF	TGTGCCAGCAGCCCCCGGGGCACTTGGGGGGAAAAACTGTTTTTT
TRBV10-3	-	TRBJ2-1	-	CAISDPKLGEYNEQFF	TGTGCCATCAGTGACCCGAAGTTGGGGGAATACAATGAGCAGTTCTTC
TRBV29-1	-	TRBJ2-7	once	CSVGSGKQYF	TGCAGCGTTGGCAGTGGGAAGCAGTACTTC
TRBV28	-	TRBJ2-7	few	CASSLEPYEQYF	TGTGCCAGCAGTTTGGAGCCCTACGAGCAGTACTTC
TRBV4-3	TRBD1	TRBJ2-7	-	CASSQDATGGTYEQYF	TGCGCCAGCAGCCAAGATGCGACAGGGGGAACCTACGAGCAGTACTTC
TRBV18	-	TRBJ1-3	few	CASSPGAGNTIYF	TGTGCCAGCTCACCAGGGGCTGGAAACACCATATATTTT
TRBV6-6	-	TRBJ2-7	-	CASSREYEQYF	TGTGCCAGCAGCCGCGAATACGAGCAGTACTTC
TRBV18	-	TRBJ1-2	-	CASSPIRQIRPGYTF	TGTGCCAGCTCACCAATACGACAGATTCGGCCTGGCTACACCTTC
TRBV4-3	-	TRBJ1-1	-	CASSQDQGGITRTEAFF	TGCGCCAGCAGCCAAGACCAGGGAGGAATTACGAGGACTGAAGCTTTCTTT
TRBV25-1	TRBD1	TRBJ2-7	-	CASSDLRTGGYEQYF	TGTGCCAGCAGTGACCTCAGGACAGGAGGCTACGAGCAGTACTTC
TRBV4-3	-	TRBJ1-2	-	CASSQGQATNYGYTF	TGCGCCAGCAGCCAAGGTCAGGCAACCAACTATGGCTACACCTTC
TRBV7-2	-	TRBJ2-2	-	CASSLVRVNTGELFF	TGTGCCAGCAGCTTAGTACGCGTGAACACCGGGGAGCTGTTTTTT
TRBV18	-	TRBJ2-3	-	CASSPGSRNTQYF	TGTGCCAGCTCACCAGGGAGCAGGAATACGCAGTATTTT
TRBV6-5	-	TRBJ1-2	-	CASRGRDYGYTF	TGTGCCAGCAGGGGCAGGGACTATGGCTACACCTTC
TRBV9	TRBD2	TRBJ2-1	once	CASSAGLAGGHVSYNEQFF	TGTGCCAGCAGCGCGGGACTAGCGGGAGGGCATGTCTCCTACAATGAGCAGTTCTTC
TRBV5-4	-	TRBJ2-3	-	CASSSLAGEITDTQYF	TGTGCCAGCAGCTCCTTGGCCGGGGAAATCACAGATACGCAGTATTTT
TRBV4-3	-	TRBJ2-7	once	CASSQDLGLAYEQYF	TGCGCCAGCAGCCAAGATCTAGGGCTAGCCTACGAGCAGTACTTC
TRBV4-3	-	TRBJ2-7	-	CASSQDSRQDTYEQYF	TGCGCCAGCAGCCAAGACTCGAGACAGGATACCTACGAGCAGTACTTC
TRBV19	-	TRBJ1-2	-	CASSPRAGLYGYTF	TGTGCCAGTAGTCCCAGGGCGGGTCTCTATGGCTACACCTTC
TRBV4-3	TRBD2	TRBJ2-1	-	CASSPEAGVYNEQFF	TGCGCCAGCAGCCCCGAAGCGGGAGTCTACAATGAGCAGTTCTTC
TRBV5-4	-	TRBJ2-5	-	CASSIPGWETQYF	TGTGCCAGCAGCATTCCGGGGTGGGAGACCCAGTACTTC
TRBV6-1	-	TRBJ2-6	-	CASSGLGSLLSGANVLTF	TGTGCCAGCAGTGGATTGGGCAGCCTTCTCTCTGGGGCCAACGTCCTGACTTTC
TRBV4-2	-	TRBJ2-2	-	CASSRTELNTGELFF	TGTGCCAGCAGTCGTACGGAACTGAACACCGGGGAGCTGTTTTTT
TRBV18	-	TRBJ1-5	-	CASSPAGNQPQHF	TGTGCCAGCTCACCGGCGGGGAATCAGCCCCAGCATTTT
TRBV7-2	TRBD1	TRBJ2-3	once	CASSRQGGERTDTQYF	TGTGCCAGCAGCCGACAGGGCGGAGAACGCACAGATACGCAGTATTTT
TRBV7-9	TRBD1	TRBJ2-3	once	CASSEDRGLDTQYF	TGTGCCAGCAGCGAAGACAGGGGGCTTGATACGCAGTATTTT